This T cell receptor beta chain comes out of a study of T-cell reconstitution after alpha-beta-depleted transplantation in children. The authors prepared the TCRbeta library with unique molecular identifiers. TCRdb redid the calling of the PCR reads with MiXCR, one entry per CDR3 protein. Of around 370,000 distinct CDR3 sequences listed, about a tenth are singletons. This material consisted of PBMCs from the stem cell graft donor, taken from the stem cell graft. The source is a human donor who donated a stem cell graft to a child with acute lymphoblastic leukemia.

CDR3 loop: CASSYTPGTSGRASHYNEQFF. For the CDR3, the DNA is TGTGCCAGCAGTTACACCCCCGGGACTAGCGGGAGGGCGTCCCACTACAATGAGCAGTTCTTC. This chain joins TRBV27 and TRBJ2-1; 16 positions match TRBD2. Trimming cost V 4 bases and J 3 bases; bases outside gene matches: 15. CDR1 and CDR2 from the germline V gene are MNHEY and SMNVEV (reference sequence). This CDR3 region has 21 residues.